Listed below are T cell receptor beta chains from one sample, sequenced in a study of blood T cell repertoires in COVID-19. TCRdb's table, derived via immunoSEQ multiplex PCR, lists solely in-frame clones and lacks some. The table shows about 240,000 clones, with more than 75% occurring only once. Sequenced input: peripheral blood. These receptors all come from a woman over 75 with COVID-19, enrolled during active disease. CDR3s include the opening cysteine and the closing phenylalanine or tryptophan. D genes are given only for firm matches. Clone size is stated in some rows and not others, as once, few, many or a class when expanded.

d_call j_call clone_size v_call cdr3_nt cdr3_aa
- TRBJ2-7 - TRBV18 TGTGCCAGCTCACCTAAGTTACCGGGCGAGCAGTACTTC CASSPKLPGEQYF
- TRBJ2-5 - TRBV27 TGTGCCAGCAGGGGGCGGGGCCTCCAAGAGACCCAGTACTTC CASRGRGLQETQYF
TRBD1 TRBJ1-1 - TRBV10-3 TGTGCCATCAGTGCCGGACAGGGTGCCCCATTAGCTTTCTTT CAISAGQGAPLAFF
- TRBJ2-3 - TRBV28 TGTGCCAGCAGTAGGGGGGGAACAGATACGCAGTATTTT CASSRGGTDTQYF
- TRBJ1-2 - TRBV2 TGTGCCAGCAGTGTGTCAGGGAACTATGGCTACACCTTC CASSVSGNYGYTF
- TRBJ2-2 - TRBV4-2 TGTGCCAGCAGCCAAGATCCGCCGGACAGACTGAACACCGGGGAGCTGTTTTTT CASSQDPPDRLNTGELFF
- TRBJ2-2 - TRBV24-1 TGTGCCACCAGTGGCCTCAGGGGCAACACCGGGGAGCTGTTTTTT CATSGLRGNTGELFF
- TRBJ2-7 - TRBV9 TGTGCCAGCAGCGTCGGCGGCGTCTCCTACGAGCAGTACTTC CASSVGGVSYEQYF
- TRBJ1-1 - TRBV4-1 TGCGCCAGCAGCCCCGGAGGGACGAACACTGAAGCTTTCTTT CASSPGGTNTEAFF
- TRBJ1-1 - TRBV21-1 TGTGCCGGTTTTGTACAGGGGTGGAACACTGAAGCTTTCTTT CAGFVQGWNTEAFF
- TRBJ1-1 - TRBV7-6 TGTGCCAGCAGCTTGGAAGGGAGAGTTATGAACACTGAAGCTTTCTTT CASSLEGRVMNTEAFF
- TRBJ1-4 - TRBV30 TGTGCCTGGAGTGGGACATCTCTGGGGGAAAAACTGTTTTTT CAWSGTSLGEKLFF
- TRBJ1-3 - TRBV7-3 TGTGCCAGCAGCTTACGGGGACTATTTGGAAACACCATATATTTT CASSLRGLFGNTIYF
TRBD1 TRBJ1-4 - TRBV7-3 TGTGCCAGCAGCTTAACCCTTCTGTCCCGGGACAGGAATGAAAAACTGTTTTTT CASSLTLLSRDRNEKLFF
TRBD1 TRBJ1-2 - TRBV19 TGTGCCAGCCGGGACAGGGGGCGAGGTAACTATGGCTACACCTTC CASRDRGRGNYGYTF
TRBD1 TRBJ2-1 - TRBV6-4 TGTGCCAAAGACAGGGGGCCGCACAATGAGCAGTTCTTC CAKDRGPHNEQFF
- TRBJ1-1 - TRBV27 TGTGCCAGCAGTAACTCACAGGGACCCATGAACACTGAAGCTTTCTTT CASSNSQGPMNTEAFF
- TRBJ1-2 - TRBV28 TGTGCCAGCAGCCTAATTCAAGGGGGGGGTGAACTCCGCTTC CASSLIQGGGELRF
TRBD2 TRBJ2-1 - TRBV15 TGTGCCACCAGCAGACATAAGCTAGCGGGGGTCCCCCAGGAGCAGTTCTTC CATSRHKLAGVPQEQFF
TRBD2 TRBJ2-2 - TRBV5-1 TGCGCCAGCAGAGGGACTAGCGGGAGTAGGGAGCTGTTTTTT CASRGTSGSRELFF
TRBD2 TRBJ2-1 once TRBV30 TGTGCCTGGAGTGTGTTAGCGGGAGGGCAGGGTGAGCAGTTCTTC CAWSVLAGGQGEQFF
TRBD1 TRBJ1-2 - TRBV9 TGTGCCAGCAGCGTAGATCCAGGGGGTAACTATGGCTACACCTTC CASSVDPGGNYGYTF
- TRBJ1-1 - TRBV29-1 TGCAGCGGGAGCAACACTGAAGCTTTCTTT CSGSNTEAFF
- TRBJ2-5 - TRBV5-1 TGCGCCAGCAGCTTAACCGGGGGGCCACCAGAGACCCAGTACTTC CASSLTGGPPETQYF
TRBD1 TRBJ1-1 - TRBV30 TGTGCCTGGAAAGACAGGGTTGAAGCTTTCTTT CAWKDRVEAFF
- TRBJ1-2 few TRBV28 TGTGCCAGCAGTTTGGACTCCTTCAGCTACACCTTC CASSLDSFSYTF
- TRBJ1-2 - TRBV4-2 TGTGCCAGCAGCCAAGAACGACAGTATAAAGGCTACACCTTC CASSQERQYKGYTF
- TRBJ1-3 - TRBV14 TGTGCCAGCAGCCCCCTCAAGGGGACAAAGCCACACACCATATATTTT CASSPLKGTKPHTIYF
- TRBJ1-4 - TRBV7-8 TGTGCCAGCAGCCCGAGGGGGGGCTATGCAACTAATGAAAAACTGTTTTTT CASSPRGGYATNEKLFF
- TRBJ1-2 - TRBV11-2 TGTGCCAGCGGGGCCCTGAATGTGGGCTACACCTTC CASGALNVGYTF
TRBD1 TRBJ2-1 - TRBV12-3/TRBV12-4 TGTGCCAGCAGTTTTACTCCCGGGACAGCAAGGTTCTTC CASSFTPGTARFF
TRBD1 TRBJ2-3 - TRBV7-2 TGTGCCAGCAGCTTAGGTGGCAGGGGGCCAGATACGCAGTATTTT CASSLGGRGPDTQYF
- TRBJ1-1 - TRBV28 TGTGCCAGCAGTTTAGCAGATCGAAACACTGAAGCTTTCTTT CASSLADRNTEAFF
- TRBJ1-6 - TRBV6-5 TGTGCCAGCAGTTACTCCAACAGGTTTAATTCACCCCTCCACTTT CASSYSNRFNSPLHF
TRBD1 TRBJ1-1 - TRBV28 TGTGCCAGCTGGGGACAGGGGTATACTGAAGCTTTCTTT CASWGQGYTEAFF
TRBD1 TRBJ1-5 few TRBV19 TGTGCCAGTAGTAGACCCGGAAAGACAGGGGCCCTGCCCAATCAGCCCCAGCATTTT CASSRPGKTGALPNQPQHF
- TRBJ1-1 - TRBV5-1 TGCGCCAGCAGCCCCTACAATAGGGGGGGGACTGAAGCTTTCTTT CASSPYNRGGTEAFF
TRBD2 TRBJ2-1 - TRBV6-2/TRBV6-3 TGTGCCAGCAGTAGCGGGAGTACAAATGAGCAGTTCTTC CASSSGSTNEQFF
- TRBJ2-1 - TRBV11-2 TGTGCCAGCAGCTCATTAGCCCCCCAGAGTAATGAGCAGTTCTTC CASSSLAPQSNEQFF
- TRBJ1-3 - TRBV7-2 TGTGCCAGCAGCTCCGGGTCTTACTCTGGAAACACCATATATTTT CASSSGSYSGNTIYF
- TRBJ2-4 - TRBV6-2/TRBV6-3 TGTGCCAGCAGTTATATCCATCGAGGCGGGGCTGCCAAAAACATTCAGTACTTC CASSYIHRGGAAKNIQYF
TRBD1 TRBJ1-5 - TRBV28 TGTGCCAGCAGTTTTCCGGGACAGGCTAATCAGCCCCAGCATTTT CASSFPGQANQPQHF
TRBD1 TRBJ2-3 - TRBV5-1 TGCGCCAGCAGCTTGGTACAGGGGGGCACAGATACGCAGTATTTT CASSLVQGGTDTQYF
- TRBJ1-1 - TRBV28 TGTGCCAGCAGCACAGGGCTCCCGGAAGCTTTCTTT CASSTGLPEAFF
- TRBJ1-5 - TRBV4-1 TGCGCCAGCTCAACAGGGAACAATCAGCCCCAGCATTTT CASSTGNNQPQHF
- TRBJ2-7 - TRBV7-2 TGTGCCAGCACTTCTGGGCCTTCCTCCTACGAGCAGTACTTC CASTSGPSSYEQYF
TRBD1 TRBJ2-7 - TRBV7-3 TGTGCCAGCAGTTTGACAGGGGGGACTTCCTACGAGCAGTACTTC CASSLTGGTSYEQYF
- TRBJ1-1 few TRBV28 TGTGCCAGCAGTTTTCGGGGAAGGTTCGTGGACACTGAAGCTTTCTTT CASSFRGRFVDTEAFF
TRBD2 TRBJ2-1 few TRBV5-1 TGCGCCAGCAGCTCTACTAGCGGGGCCCCGAGCTCCTACAATGAGCAGTTCTTC CASSSTSGAPSSYNEQFF
TRBD2 TRBJ2-1 few TRBV5-1 TGCGCCAGCAGCCGTAGCGGGAGGGGCAATGAGCAGTTCTTC CASSRSGRGNEQFF
- TRBJ1-1 - TRBV18 TGTGCCAGCTCGCAGGACTCAGGAAGGTCTGAAGCTTTCTTT CASSQDSGRSEAFF
TRBD2 TRBJ2-3 few TRBV19 TGTGCAACAGTGTCGACTAGCGGAGTCACAGATACGCAGTATTTT CATVSTSGVTDTQYF
TRBD2 TRBJ2-5 - TRBV10-3 TGTGCCATCAGTGAATTAGCGGGGATACAAGAGACCCAGTACTTC CAISELAGIQETQYF
- TRBJ2-2 - TRBV5-1 TGCGCCAGCAGTTTCTCGAGGGCCGGGGAGCTGTTTTTT CASSFSRAGELFF
TRBD1 TRBJ1-2 - TRBV7-8 TGTGCCAGCACCGCCGGGGACAGGGGATTCTATGGCTACACCTTC CASTAGDRGFYGYTF
- TRBJ1-6 once TRBV18 TGTGCCAGCTCACCGAGGACCAGGGTCCCTAATTCACCCCTCCACTTT CASSPRTRVPNSPLHF